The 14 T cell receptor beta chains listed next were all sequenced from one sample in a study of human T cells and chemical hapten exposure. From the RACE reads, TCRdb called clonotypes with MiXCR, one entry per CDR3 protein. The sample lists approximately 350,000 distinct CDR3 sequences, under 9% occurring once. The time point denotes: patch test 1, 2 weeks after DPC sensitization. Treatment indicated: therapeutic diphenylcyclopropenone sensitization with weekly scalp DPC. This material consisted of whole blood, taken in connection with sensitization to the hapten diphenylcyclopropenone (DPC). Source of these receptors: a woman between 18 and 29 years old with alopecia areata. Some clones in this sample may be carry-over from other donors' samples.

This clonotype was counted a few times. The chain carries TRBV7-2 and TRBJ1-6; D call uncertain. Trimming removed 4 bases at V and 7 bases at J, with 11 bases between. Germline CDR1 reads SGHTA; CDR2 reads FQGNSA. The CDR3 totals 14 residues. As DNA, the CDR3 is TGTGCCAGCAGCTCCCGGACGGAAAATTCACCCCTCCACTTT. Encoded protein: CASSSRTENSPLHF.

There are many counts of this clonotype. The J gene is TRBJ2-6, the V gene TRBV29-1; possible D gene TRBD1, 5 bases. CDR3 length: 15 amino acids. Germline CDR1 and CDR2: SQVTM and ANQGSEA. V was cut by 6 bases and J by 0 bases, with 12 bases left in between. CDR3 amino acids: CSVGDSTSGANVLTF. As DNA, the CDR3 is TGCAGCGTAGGTGACAGCACCTCTGGGGCCAACGTCCTGACTTTC. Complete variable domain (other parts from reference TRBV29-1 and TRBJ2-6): SAVISQKPSRDICQRGTSLTIQCQVDSQVTMMFWYRQQPGQSLTLIATANQGSEATYESGFVIDKFPISRPNLTFSTLTVSNMSPEDSSIYLCSVGDSTSGANVLTFGAGSRLTVL.

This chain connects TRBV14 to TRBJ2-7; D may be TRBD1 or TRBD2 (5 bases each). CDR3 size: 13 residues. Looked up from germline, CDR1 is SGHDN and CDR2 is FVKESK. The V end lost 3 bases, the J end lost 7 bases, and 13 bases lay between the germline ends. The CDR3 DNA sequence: TGTGCCAGCAGCCAGGAGCTGTGGGGGGAGCAGTACTTC. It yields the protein CASSQELWGEQYF.

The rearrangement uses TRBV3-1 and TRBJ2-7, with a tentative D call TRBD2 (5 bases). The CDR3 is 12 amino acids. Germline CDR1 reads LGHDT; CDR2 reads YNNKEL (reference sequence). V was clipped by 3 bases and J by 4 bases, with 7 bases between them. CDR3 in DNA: TGTGCCAGCAGCCAGAGGGAATACGAGCAGTACTTC. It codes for CASSQREYEQYF.

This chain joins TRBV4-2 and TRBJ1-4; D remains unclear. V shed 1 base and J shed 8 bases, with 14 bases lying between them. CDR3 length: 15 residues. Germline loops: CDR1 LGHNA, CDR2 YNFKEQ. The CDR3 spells CASSQGTSGTEKLFF. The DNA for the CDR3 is TGTGCCAGCAGCCAAGGGACGTCGGGAACGGAAAAACTGTTTTTT.

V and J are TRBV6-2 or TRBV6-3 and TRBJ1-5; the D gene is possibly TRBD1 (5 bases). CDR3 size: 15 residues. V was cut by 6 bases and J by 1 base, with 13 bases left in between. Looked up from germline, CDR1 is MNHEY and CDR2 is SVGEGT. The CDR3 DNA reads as TGTGCCAGCAGGCTCGGGGGTTACAGCAATCAGCCCCAGCATTTT. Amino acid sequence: CASRLGGYSNQPQHF.

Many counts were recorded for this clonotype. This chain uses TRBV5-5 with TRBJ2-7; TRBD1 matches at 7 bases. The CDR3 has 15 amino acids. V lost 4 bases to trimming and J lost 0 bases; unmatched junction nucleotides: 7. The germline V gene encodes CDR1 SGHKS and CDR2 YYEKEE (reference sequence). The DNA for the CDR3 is TGTGCCAGCAGCGGGGGACAGCGCCACTCCTACGAGCAGTACTTC. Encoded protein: CASSGGQRHSYEQYF.

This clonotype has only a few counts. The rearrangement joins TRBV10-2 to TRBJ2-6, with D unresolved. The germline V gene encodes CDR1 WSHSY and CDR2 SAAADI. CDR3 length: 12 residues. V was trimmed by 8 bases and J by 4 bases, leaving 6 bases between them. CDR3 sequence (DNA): TGCGCCAGCGCCTCAGGGGCCAACGTCCTGACTTTC. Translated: CASASGANVLTF.

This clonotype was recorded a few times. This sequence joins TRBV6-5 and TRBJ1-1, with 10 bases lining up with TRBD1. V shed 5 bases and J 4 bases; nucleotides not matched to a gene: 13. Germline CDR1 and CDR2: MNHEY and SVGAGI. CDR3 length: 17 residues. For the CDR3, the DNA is TGTGCCAGCAGTCGTAATACACATGACAGGGGGCCCACTGAAGCTTTCTTT. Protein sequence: CASSRNTHDRGPTEAFF.

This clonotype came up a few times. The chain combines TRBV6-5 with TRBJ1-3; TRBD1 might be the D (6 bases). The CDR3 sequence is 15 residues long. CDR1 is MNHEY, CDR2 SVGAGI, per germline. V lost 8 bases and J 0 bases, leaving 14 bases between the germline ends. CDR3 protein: CASAKGGNSGNTIYF. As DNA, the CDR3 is TGTGCCAGCGCAAAGGGGGGGAACTCTGGAAACACCATATATTTT.

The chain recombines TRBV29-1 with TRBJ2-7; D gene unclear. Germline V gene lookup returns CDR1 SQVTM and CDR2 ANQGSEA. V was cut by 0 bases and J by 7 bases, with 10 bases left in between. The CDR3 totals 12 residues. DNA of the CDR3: TGCAGCGTTGAAGATCGACTTGGGGAGCAGTACTTC. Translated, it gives CSVEDRLGEQYF.

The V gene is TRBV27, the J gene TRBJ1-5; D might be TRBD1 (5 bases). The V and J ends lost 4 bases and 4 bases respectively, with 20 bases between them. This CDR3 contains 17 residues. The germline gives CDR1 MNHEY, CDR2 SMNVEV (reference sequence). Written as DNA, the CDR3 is TGTGCCAGCAGTTCCCGGGACGGCCGATTTCGAAATCAGCCCCAGCATTTT. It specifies CASSSRDGRFRNQPQHF.

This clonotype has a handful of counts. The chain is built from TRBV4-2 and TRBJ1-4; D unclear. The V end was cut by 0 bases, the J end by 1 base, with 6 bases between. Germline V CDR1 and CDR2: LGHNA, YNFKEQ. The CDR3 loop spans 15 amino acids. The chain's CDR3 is CASSQETQTNEKLFF. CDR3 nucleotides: TGTGCCAGCAGCCAAGAGACACAAACTAATGAAAAACTGTTTTTT.

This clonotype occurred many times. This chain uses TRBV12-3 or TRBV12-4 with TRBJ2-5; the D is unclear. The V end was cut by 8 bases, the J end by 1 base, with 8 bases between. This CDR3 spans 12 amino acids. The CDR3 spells CASAPAQETQYF. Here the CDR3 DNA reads TGTGCCAGCGCCCCAGCCCAAGAGACCCAGTACTTC.